The 10 T cell receptor beta chains reported below all come from one sample, sequenced in a study of T cell changes during pregnancy in multiple sclerosis. Profiling relied on immunoSEQ multiplex PCR, and the TCRdb table lists in-frame clones only, not all of them. The sample consists of 45,000 to 55,000 clones, 88% of them appearing once. The sequenced sample was CD4+ T cells from peripheral blood mononuclear cells, obtained in the second trimester of pregnancy. The receptors come from a female donor with multiple sclerosis, enrolled in a pregnancy study.

CDR3 sequence reads: CASSPLQIPGGLNYEQYF. CDR3 DNA sequence: TGTGCCAGCAGCCCTCTCCAAATACCTGGAGGTCTTAACTACGAGCAGTACTTC. The rearrangement joins TRBV7-9 to TRBJ2-7; D perhaps matches TRBD2 (5 bases). The CDR3 has 18 residues. Germline loops: CDR1 SEHNR, CDR2 FQNEAQ (reference sequence). Trimming took 5 bases from V and 3 from J, leaving 26 bases between them.

The chain uses TRBV4-1 and TRBJ1-5; perhaps TRBD1 as D (5 bases). The V end was cut by 0 bases, the J end by 4 bases, with 10 bases between. Germline assignment: CDR1 MGHRA and CDR2 YSYEKL. The CDR3 totals 15 residues. The CDR3 loop reads CASSQDRQGNQPQHF. The CDR3 DNA is TGCGCCAGCAGCCAAGATCGGCAGGGTAATCAGCCCCAGCATTTT.

The V call is TRBV2, the J call TRBJ1-1; tentatively, D is TRBD1 (6 bases). Trimming took off 0 bases at V and 8 bases at J, with 16 bases between the two ends. Germline CDR1 is SNHLY and CDR2 is FYNNEI. This CDR3 comprises 15 residues. The CDR3: CASSEAGPGAYEAFF. CDR3 sequence (DNA): TGTGCCAGCAGTGAAGCAGGGCCAGGGGCTTACGAAGCTTTCTTT.

The V gene is TRBV10-1, the J gene TRBJ1-6; 7 bases match TRBD1. V shed 2 bases, J shed 9 bases, and the junction held 10 bases outside the gene matches. The germline V gene encodes CDR1 WNHNN and CDR2 SYGVQD (reference sequence). CDR3 length: 16 amino acids. This chain's CDR3 is CASSEETGLWSSPLHF. DNA for the CDR3: TGCGCCAGCAGTGAGGAGACAGGGCTGTGGAGTTCACCCCTCCACTTT.

The rearrangement joins TRBV18 to TRBJ2-2; D may be TRBD1 (6 bases). The germline CDR1 and CDR2 sequences are KGHSH and LQKENI. Trimming took off 2 bases at V and 4 bases at J, with 20 bases between the two ends. This CDR3 is built from 18 residues. The CDR3 DNA follows: TGTGCCAGCTCACCATATGACGTGGGGGCGGCCAGCACCGGGGAGCTGTTTTTT. It codes for CASSPYDVGAASTGELFF.

The rearrangement uses TRBV30 and TRBJ2-5; the D gene is possibly TRBD2 (5 bases). Deletions cut 3 bases from V and 1 base from J, with 9 bases between. The CDR3 runs to 13 residues. Germline loops: CDR1 GTSNPN, CDR2 SVGIG (reference sequence). For the CDR3, the DNA is TGTGCCTGGAGGAGAGGGATCCAAGAGACCCAGTACTTC. It specifies CAWRRGIQETQYF.

This clone has a handful of counts. J is TRBJ2-7 and V is TRBV6-1; 8 bases agree with TRBD1. Unmatched junction bases numbered 4, after V lost 7 bases and J lost 2 bases. Per germline, CDR1 MNHNS and CDR2 SASEGT. The CDR3 totals 13 residues. The CDR3 reads CASTPGGPYEQYF. CDR3 nucleotide sequence: TGTGCCAGCACCCCAGGGGGCCCCTACGAGCAGTACTTC.

The chain links TRBV19 to TRBJ2-3; 13 bases are shared with TRBD2. With 5 bases clipped from V and 3 bases from J, the junction kept 2 bases outside the gene matches. The CDR3 covers 15 residues. Germline loops: CDR1 LNHDA, CDR2 SQIVND (reference sequence). The CDR3: CASSSGLAGTDTQYF. The CDR3, as DNA: TGTGCCAGTAGTTCGGGACTAGCGGGAACAGATACGCAGTATTTT. Filled out from reference TRBV19 and TRBJ2-3, the complete variable domain reads DGGITQSPKYLFRKEGQNVTLSCEQNLNHDAMYWYRQDPGQGLRLIYYSQIVNDFQKGDIAEGYSVSREKKESFPLTVTSAQKNPTAFYLCASSSGLAGTDTQYFGPGTRLTVL.

This clone was observed once. The rearrangement uses TRBV7-8 and TRBJ2-5, with D unresolved. This CDR3 region has 14 residues. V lost 1 base and J lost 1, with 7 bases in between. From germline, CDR1 is SGHVS and CDR2 FQNEAQ. In DNA, the CDR3 is TGTGCCAGCAGCTTAGTCGCGGCCCAAGAGACCCAGTACTTC. It encodes CASSLVAAQETQYF.

The chain has TRBV5-1 and TRBJ2-7; 7 bases match TRBD1. The CDR3 runs 14 residues. CDR1 SGHRS and CDR2 YFSETQ come from the germline V gene. V shed 0 bases and J 5 bases; nucleotides not matched to a gene: 5. CDR3 in DNA: TGCGCCAGCAGCTTGGGAGACAGGGCAAACGAGCAGTACTTC. Translated, it gives CASSLGDRANEQYF.